This T cell receptor (beta chain) was sequenced in a study of patients and donors after allogeneic stem cell transplantation. CDR3 length: 15 residues. CDR1 ENHRY and CDR2 SYGVKD come from the germline V gene. The J segment lost 7 bases and the V segment lost 4 bases, leaving 4 bases of the junction unmatched. This clonotype was recorded a few times. TCRdb used MiXCR to reprocess the RT-PCR reads, holding one entry per CDR3 protein. The table lists hundreds of thousands of distinct CDR3 sequences, roughly 16% of them singletons. The chain combines TRBV10-3 with TRBJ2-1; 13 nucleotides agree with TRBD2. Specimen: blood, either unsorted or a sorted T cell fraction (not recorded which). The receptor comes from a human donor who was either an allogeneic HSCT recipient or a stem cell or donor lymphocyte infusion donor (not recorded which). It is not recorded whose cells these are; they may come from a transplant donor. CDR3 sequence (DNA): TGTGCCATCAGTGGGACTAGCGGGAGTTGGAATGAGCAGTTCTTC. This translates into CAISGTSGSWNEQFF.